These 21 T cell receptor beta chains originate from one sample sequenced in a study of blood T cell repertoires in COVID-19. Here immunoSEQ multiplex PCR was the method, and the copy in TCRdb shows in-frame clones only, minus some. The sample records just over 150,000 clones, roughly four fifths being singletons. Sequencing was carried out using peripheral blood. The receptors were sampled from a woman aged 80 or over with acute or convalescent COVID-19.

This clone has just one count. The rearrangement joins TRBV7-9 to TRBJ2-6, with D possibly TRBD2 on 5 matching bases. CDR1 is SEHNR and CDR2 is FQNEAQ in the germline V gene (reference sequence). CDR3 size: 15 residues. Trimming took off 3 bases at V and 2 bases at J, with 8 bases between the two ends. The CDR3 loop is CASSLEAAGANVLTF. The CDR3 DNA is TGTGCCAGCAGCTTGGAGGCTGCTGGGGCCAACGTCCTGACTTTC.

This clone was picked up one time. The chain employs TRBV5-1 and TRBJ2-7; D possibly corresponds to TRBD2 (5 bases). V lost 4 bases to trimming and J lost 2 bases, with 13 bases between them. Germline-derived CDR1 and CDR2 are SGHRS and YFSETQ. The CDR3 runs to 14 residues. The CDR3 bases are TGCGCCAGCAGCACCCGAACCGGGGCCTACGAGCAGTACTTC. Residues: CASSTRTGAYEQYF.

This rearrangement joins TRBV6-5 to TRBJ2-7, with 7 positions matching TRBD1. The CDR3 sequence is 15 residues long. Germline CDR1 is MNHEY and CDR2 is SVGAGI. V lost 8 bases and J lost 2; bases outside the gene matches: 12. The CDR3 DNA is TGTGCCAGCCGATTCCGGGACAGTCCCCCCTACGAGCAGTACTTC. Translation: CASRFRDSPPYEQYF.

This chain uses TRBV12-3 or TRBV12-4 with TRBJ2-7; possible D gene TRBD1, 6 bases. The V gene lost 6 bases and the J gene lost 5 bases, with 14 bases spanning the gap. The CDR3 is 13 amino acids. For the CDR3, the DNA is TGTGCCAGCAGACCACAGGGCGGGCACGAGCAGTACTTC. Its protein is CASRPQGGHEQYF.

The table lists this clone with many counts. The chain couples TRBV3-1 (or the pseudogene TRBV3-2) to TRBJ2-1; D call uncertain. V gave up 4 bases and J gave up 7 bases, with 8 bases separating them. Per germline, CDR1 LGHDT and CDR2 YNNKEL (reference sequence). CDR3 length equals 12 residues. The chain's CDR3 is CASSLGGNEQFF. CDR3 sequence (DNA): TGTGCCAGCAGCCTTGGCGGTAATGAGCAGTTCTTC.

The J gene is TRBJ1-2, the V gene TRBV7-9; D may be TRBD1 (5 bases). The V gene's germline CDR1 is SEHNR and CDR2 FQNEAQ (reference sequence). This CDR3 contains 14 residues. Trimming shortened V by 5 bases and J by 4 bases, and 14 bases separated the two germline ends. The CDR3 loop is CASSGRAHIYGYTF. The CDR3 DNA is TGTGCCAGCAGCGGCAGGGCCCACATCTATGGCTACACCTTC.

The V call is TRBV5-1, the J call TRBJ2-7; 7 nucleotides align to TRBD2. The germline V gene encodes CDR1 SGHRS and CDR2 YFSETQ. The CDR3 length is 14 residues. With V trimmed by 4 bases and J by 2 bases, 6 bases remained unmatched. CDR3 sequence reads: CASSTQGGPYEQYF. CDR3 nucleotides: TGCGCCAGCAGCACTCAGGGAGGGCCCTACGAGCAGTACTTC.

The V and J genes are TRBV14 and TRBJ2-2; D not resolved. Germline V gives CDR1 SGHDN, CDR2 FVKESK. The length of the CDR3 is 13 residues. V was clipped by 4 bases and J by 4 bases, with 7 bases between them. The CDR3 region has the DNA TGTGCCAGCAGCCCTACAGTCACCGGGGAGCTGTTTTTT. This translates into CASSPTVTGELFF.

This clone was detected only once. The J gene is TRBJ2-1, the V gene TRBV30, with 11 bases lining up with TRBD1. After removal of 3 bases from V and 5 bases from J, the junction contained 6 bases not matched to a gene. The CDR3 length is 15 residues. The germline CDR1 and CDR2 sequences are GTSNPN and SVGIG (reference sequence). The CDR3 sequence is CAWRPDRGLNNEQFF. The DNA of the CDR3 is TGTGCCTGGAGGCCGGACAGGGGGCTTAACAATGAGCAGTTCTTC.

This clone was seen only once. This chain joins TRBV12-5 and TRBJ2-3; no firm D call. V was clipped by 1 base and J by 1 base, with 9 bases between them. This CDR3 spans 15 amino acids. Germline V gives CDR1 LGHNT, CDR2 FRNRAP. The CDR3 sequence is CASGLGALGTDTQYF. As DNA, the CDR3 is TGTGCTAGTGGTTTGGGAGCCCTCGGCACAGATACGCAGTATTTT.

The chain links TRBV29-1 to TRBJ1-2; D gene ambiguous. Trimming left V 1 base short and J 3 bases short, with 12 bases between. The CDR3 is 14 residues long. Per the germline V gene, CDR1 is SQVTM and CDR2 is ANQGSEA. CDR3 in amino acids: CSVEVRSKYYGYTF. The DNA for the CDR3 is TGCAGCGTTGAAGTGAGAAGCAAATACTATGGCTACACCTTC.

The CDR3 here is CASRGGTSRYNEQFF. The CDR3 nucleotides are TGCGCCAGCAGGGGCGGGACTAGCCGTTACAATGAGCAGTTCTTC. V usage is TRBV5-1 and J usage is TRBJ2-1; 9 bases are shared with TRBD2. Per the germline V gene, CDR1 is SGHRS and CDR2 is YFSETQ. This CDR3 is 15 amino acids long. The J segment lost 4 bases and the V segment lost 5 bases, leaving 7 bases of the junction unmatched.

This clone occurred a few times. The chain joins TRBV9 to TRBJ2-1; 14 positions agree with TRBD2. Trimming removed 4 bases from V and 0 bases from J; junction bases left unmatched: 3. There are 17 residues in the CDR3. Germline V gene data show CDR1 as SGDLS and CDR2 as YYNGEE. For the CDR3, the DNA is TGTGCCAGCAGCAAAGGGACTAGCGGGAGCTCCTACAATGAGCAGTTCTTC. This encodes CASSKGTSGSSYNEQFF.

V gene TRBV5-4 combines with J gene TRBJ2-2; possibly TRBD2 for D (7 bases). CDR3 length equals 16 residues. Germline V lookup: CDR1 SGHNT, CDR2 YYREEE (reference sequence). The V end was cut by 4 bases, the J end by 3 bases, with 16 bases between. The CDR3 DNA is TGTGCCAGCAGCCCCCAAGGGGGGGGTTACACCGGGGAGCTGTTTTTT. It specifies CASSPQGGGYTGELFF. Together with reference TRBV5-4 and TRBJ2-2, the CDR3 gives the full variable domain: ETGVTQSPTHLIKTRGQQVTLRCSSQSGHNTVSWYQQALGQGPQFIFQYYREEENGRGNFPPRFSGLQFPNYSSELNVNALELDDSALYLCASSPQGGGYTGELFFGEGSRLTVL.

CDR3 protein: CASSVGTDLYGYTF. In DNA form, the CDR3 reads TGTGCCAGCAGCGTAGGGACAGACCTCTATGGCTACACCTTC. The chain uses TRBV9 and TRBJ1-2, with D perhaps matching TRBD1 (6 bases). The germline CDR1 and CDR2 sequences are SGDLS and YYNGEE. The CDR3 sequence is 14 residues long. Trimming stripped 0 bases from V and 4 bases from J, with 10 bases between.

The chain recombines TRBV9 with TRBJ1-3, with 7 bases matching TRBD1. This CDR3 is built from 15 residues. Trimming at V came to 3 bases and at J to 2 bases, leaving 5 bases not matched to a gene. Germline V gene sequence: CDR1 SGDLS, CDR2 YYNGEE. The CDR3 DNA sequence: TGTGCCAGCAGCGCTTCGACAGGGACTGGAAACACCATATATTTT. Protein product: CASSASTGTGNTIYF.

The chain recombines TRBV5-1 with TRBJ1-1; D is unresolved. Trimming pared 0 bases from V and 0 bases from J, leaving 9 bases between. Germline V gene sequence: CDR1 SGHRS, CDR2 YFSETQ. The CDR3 length is 15 residues. CDR3 sequence reads: CASSLDFGMNTEAFF. Written as DNA, the CDR3 is TGCGCCAGCAGCTTGGATTTCGGGATGAACACTGAAGCTTTCTTT.

This clone was observed a few times. The chain links TRBV7-2 to TRBJ1-3; D possibly corresponds to TRBD1 (5 bases). The germline gives CDR1 SGHTA, CDR2 FQGNSA. The CDR3 consists of 14 residues. V was trimmed by 2 bases and J by 4 bases, leaving 9 bases between them. CDR3 DNA: TGTGCCAGCAGCTTATTGGGGCCGGGAAACACCATATATTTT. Translated: CASSLLGPGNTIYF.

The chain carries TRBV4-1 and TRBJ2-7, with 7 nucleotides matching TRBD2. V dropped 1 base and J dropped 5; count of bases not matched to a gene: 11. Germline V gene data show CDR1 as MGHRA and CDR2 as YSYEKL. This CDR3 comprises 16 residues. CDR3: CASSQGRARENHEQYF. The CDR3 nucleotides read TGCGCCAGCAGCCAAGGGAGGGCGCGGGAGAACCACGAGCAGTACTTC.

This chain joins TRBV5-6 and TRBJ2-7; tentative D call: TRBD2 (6 bases). CDR1 and CDR2 (germline): SGHDT, YYEEEE. This CDR3 has 14 amino acids. Trimming removed 6 bases at V and 3 bases at J, with 16 bases between. The CDR3, as DNA: TGTGCCAGCACCCCCCGGGGGAAACTCTACGAGCAGTACTTC. Translated: CASTPRGKLYEQYF.

The chain has TRBV19 and TRBJ1-3; the D is unclear. Trimming pared 2 bases from V and 0 bases from J, leaving 14 bases between. CDR3 size: 17 residues. The germline V gene encodes CDR1 LNHDA and CDR2 SQIVND (reference sequence). The CDR3 protein is CASSITRGVFSGNTIYF. The CDR3 DNA reads as TGTGCCAGTAGTATAACGCGGGGAGTCTTCTCTGGAAACACCATATATTTT. The full variable domain, in which reference TRBV19 and TRBJ1-3 provide the parts outside the CDR3, is DGGITQSPKYLFRKEGQNVTLSCEQNLNHDAMYWYRQDPGQGLRLIYYSQIVNDFQKGDIAEGYSVSREKKESFPLTVTSAQKNPTAFYLCASSITRGVFSGNTIYFGEGSWLTVV.